Listed below are T cell receptor beta chains from one sample, sequenced in a study of Ad26.COV2.S vaccination and SARS-CoV-2 variants. The repertoire was sequenced with immunoSEQ multiplex PCR; TCRdb's copy has only in-frame clones and lacks some. The data hold 350,000 to 400,000 clones, with approximately 86% observed a single time. The sample consisted of peripheral blood, taken in a trial of Ad26.COV2.S vaccine versus placebo. All receptors come from a person aged 18-65 years who received the Ad26.COV2.S COVID-19 vaccine or a placebo. Each CDR3 is given with its conserved first and last residue. A D gene is named only where the DNA matches it firmly. Clone size is shown for a subset of rows, as once, few, many or a class of expanded clone.

J gene,D gene,V gene,clone size,CDR3 protein,CDR3 DNA
TRBJ1-5,.,TRBV4-1,.,CASSQDQGQPQHF,TGCGCCAGCAGCCAAGATCAAGGTCAGCCCCAGCATTTT
TRBJ2-7,.,TRBV5-1,.,CASSLDRELYEQYF,TGCGCCAGCAGCTTGGACAGGGAACTCTACGAGCAGTACTTC
TRBJ2-7,.,TRBV5-4,.,CASSLRLSSYEQYF,TGTGCCAGCAGCTTGCGACTAAGCTCCTACGAGCAGTACTTC
TRBJ2-1,.,TRBV7-6,.,CASKADSYNEQFF,TGTGCCAGTAAAGCGGATTCCTACAATGAGCAGTTCTTC
TRBJ2-7,.,TRBV6-1,.,CASTQGLLVYEQYF,TGTGCCAGCACCCAGGGCCTCCTAGTTTACGAGCAGTACTTC
TRBJ2-3,.,TRBV7-2,.,CASSSQGTSTDTQYF,TGTGCCAGCAGCTCCCAAGGGACTAGCACAGATACGCAGTATTTT
TRBJ2-7,.,TRBV18,few,CASSPPWRGHEQYF,TGTGCCAGCTCACCACCTTGGAGGGGACACGAGCAGTACTTC
TRBJ2-1,TRBD2,TRBV6-5,once,CASHRRGDNEQFF,TGTGCCAGCCATCGCCGGGGGGACAATGAGCAGTTCTTC
TRBJ2-7,.,TRBV10-3,.,CAISESGGAGEQYF,TGTGCCATCAGTGAGTCCGGCGGTGCCGGCGAGCAGTACTTC
TRBJ1-2,TRBD1,TRBV6-5,once,CASSYSLTGGYGYTF,TGTGCCAGCAGTTACTCCTTGACAGGGGGCTATGGCTACACCTTC
TRBJ2-1,TRBD2,TRBV7-7,.,CASSPGGWGGRYNEQFF,TGTGCTAGCAGCCCGGGGGGTTGGGGCGGGAGATACAATGAGCAGTTCTTC
TRBJ2-2,.,TRBV7-2,.,CASSLEVGSGELFF,TGTGCCAGCAGCTTAGAGGTCGGAAGCGGGGAGCTGTTTTTT
TRBJ1-1,.,TRBV6-1,.,CASSELGGKWTEAFF,TGTGCCAGCAGTGAATTGGGGGGGAAGTGGACTGAAGCTTTCTTT
TRBJ1-2,TRBD1,TRBV6-6,.,CASSQDRDSYGYTF,TGTGCCAGCAGCCAGGACAGGGATTCCTATGGCTACACCTTC
TRBJ2-7,TRBD2,TRBV5-1,once,CASSLVSGVTYEQYF,TGCGCCAGCAGCTTGGTTAGCGGGGTAACCTACGAGCAGTACTTC
TRBJ2-5,TRBD1,TRBV12-3/TRBV12-4,.,CASSRDSQETQYF,TGTGCCAGCAGCCGGGACAGCCAAGAGACCCAGTACTTC
TRBJ1-4,.,TRBV7-9,few,CASSLARGIGSEKLFF,TGTGCCAGCAGCTTAGCGAGGGGGATTGGGAGTGAAAAACTGTTTTTT
TRBJ2-1,TRBD1,TRBV24-1,.,CATKGDRGGNEQFF,TGTGCCACCAAGGGGGACAGGGGGGGTAATGAGCAGTTCTTC
TRBJ1-2,.,TRBV7-9,.,CASSREFYGYTF,TGTGCCAGCAGTCGGGAGTTCTATGGCTACACCTTC
TRBJ1-5,.,TRBV20-1,.,CSASTTGGGQPQHF,TGCAGTGCTAGTACGACGGGGGGCGGACAGCCCCAGCATTTT
TRBJ1-2,.,TRBV6-1,many,CASSEALDSPYGYTF,TGTGCCAGCAGTGAAGCCTTGGACTCCCCTTATGGCTACACCTTC
TRBJ2-2,.,TRBV6-2/TRBV6-3,.,CASSHSITGELFF,TGTGCCAGCAGCCACTCTATTACCGGGGAGCTGTTTTTT
TRBJ1-1,TRBD1,TRBV7-9,.,CASSLEGTAGQAFF,TGTGCCAGCAGCTTAGAAGGGACAGCGGGCCAAGCTTTCTTT
TRBJ2-3,TRBD1,TRBV29-1,.,CSVERRQGDITDTQYF,TGCAGCGTTGAAAGAAGACAGGGGGATATCACAGATACGCAGTATTTT
TRBJ1-6,.,TRBV28,.,CASSFPRAHSPLHF,TGTGCCAGCAGTTTCCCCAGGGCCCATTCACCCCTCCACTTT
TRBJ2-3,TRBD1,TRBV4-1,.,CASSPDRVDADTQYF,TGCGCCAGCAGCCCGGACAGGGTAGATGCAGATACGCAGTATTTT
TRBJ1-1,.,TRBV29-1,.,CSVAEGGTEAFF,TGCAGCGTTGCTGAGGGAGGGACTGAAGCTTTCTTT
TRBJ1-2,.,TRBV19,.,CARPVLRQINYGYTF,TGTGCCAGGCCGGTGTTACGGCAAATTAACTATGGCTACACCTTC
TRBJ1-2,.,TRBV3-1/TRBV3-2,.,CASSQDPGYGYTF,TGTGCCAGCAGCCAAGACCCCGGCTATGGCTACACCTTC
TRBJ2-3,.,TRBV10-2,.,CASRRRTEGMDTQYF,TGCGCCAGCAGACGACGGACAGAAGGAATGGATACGCAGTATTTT
TRBJ2-7,.,TRBV11-2,.,CASSRPGHLYEQYF,TGTGCCAGCAGTAGGCCGGGACACCTATACGAGCAGTACTTC
TRBJ2-5,.,TRBV5-6,.,CASSFTGTWGTQYF,TGTGCCAGCAGCTTTACGGGAACATGGGGGACCCAGTACTTC
TRBJ2-1,.,TRBV30,.,CAWSMTRRNNEQFF,TGTGCCTGGAGTATGACTAGAAGAAACAATGAGCAGTTCTTC
TRBJ2-7,TRBD2,TRBV4-1,.,CASSPLTSGGAPYEQYF,TGCGCCAGCAGCCCCTTGACTAGCGGGGGGGCCCCCTACGAGCAGTACTTC
TRBJ2-2,TRBD1,TRBV4-3,.,CASSQTTGENTGELFF,TGCGCCAGCAGCCAGACGACAGGGGAGAACACCGGGGAGCTGTTTTTT
TRBJ1-5,TRBD1,TRBV6-5,.,CASTHRDRVEPQHF,TGTGCCAGCACCCACCGGGACAGGGTTGAGCCCCAGCATTTT
TRBJ1-5,.,TRBV4-3,.,CASSQGLSRYQPQHF,TGCGCCAGCAGCCAAGGACTGTCTAGGTATCAGCCCCAGCATTTT